This T cell receptor (beta chain) was retrieved from a study of early T cells in non-severe SARS-CoV-2 infection. Study-level background: Bulk RNA taken from unsorted whole blood was sequenced, leaving chains unpaired.

This clonotype was seen a handful of times. Its antigen is as yet unknown. Findings and limits, study-wide: The VDJdb matching leaned toward anti-spike CD8 responses and overlooked private and CD4 specificities.

Germline V CDR1 and CDR2: SGHKS, YYEKEE (reference sequence). CDR3 length: 15 amino acids. The V gene lost 4 bases and the J gene lost 1 base, with 14 bases spanning the gap. Tagging with unique molecular identifiers was applied to individual cDNA molecules. TCRdb re-analysed the 5' RACE reads in MiXCR, keeping a single row per CDR3 protein. This table has fewer than 65,000 distinct CDR3 sequences, over 7% appearing once. The V and J genes are TRBV5-5 and TRBJ2-5; D gene ambiguous. The clonotype comes from an adult who was a healthcare worker with PCR-confirmed SARS-CoV-2 infection or an uninfected control (not recorded which). Sequencing was performed on whole blood. The CDR3 nucleotides are TGTGCCAGCAGCGTCACTGAGAACAGCCAAGAGACCCAGTACTTC. It translates to CASSVTENSQETQYF.